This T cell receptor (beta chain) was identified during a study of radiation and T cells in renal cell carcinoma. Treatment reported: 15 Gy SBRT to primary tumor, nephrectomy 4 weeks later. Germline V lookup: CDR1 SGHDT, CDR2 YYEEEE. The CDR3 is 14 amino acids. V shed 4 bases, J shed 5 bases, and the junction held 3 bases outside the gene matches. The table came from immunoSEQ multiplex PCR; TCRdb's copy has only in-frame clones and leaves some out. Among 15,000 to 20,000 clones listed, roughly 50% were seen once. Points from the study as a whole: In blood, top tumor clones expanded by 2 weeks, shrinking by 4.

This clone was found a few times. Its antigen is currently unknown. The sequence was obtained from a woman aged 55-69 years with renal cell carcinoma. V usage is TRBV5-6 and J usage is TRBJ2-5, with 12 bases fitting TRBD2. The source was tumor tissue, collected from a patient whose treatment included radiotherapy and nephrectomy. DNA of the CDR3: TGTGCCAGCAGCAGAGGACTAGCGGGGGAGACCCAGTACTTC. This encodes CASSRGLAGETQYF.